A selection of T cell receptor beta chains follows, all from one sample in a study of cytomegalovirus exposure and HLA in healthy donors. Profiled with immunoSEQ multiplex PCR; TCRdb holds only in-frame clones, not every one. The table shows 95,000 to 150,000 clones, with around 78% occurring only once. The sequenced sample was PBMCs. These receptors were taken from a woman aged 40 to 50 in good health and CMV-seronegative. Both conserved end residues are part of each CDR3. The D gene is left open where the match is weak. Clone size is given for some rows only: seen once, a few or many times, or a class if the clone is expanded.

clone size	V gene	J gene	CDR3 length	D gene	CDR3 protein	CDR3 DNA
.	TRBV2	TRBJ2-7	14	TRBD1	CASSPVGQPYEQYF	TGTGCCAGCAGTCCGGTGGGACAGCCCTACGAGCAGTACTTC
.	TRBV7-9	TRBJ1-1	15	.	CSSIDGGLMNTEAFF	TGTTCCAGCATTGACGGCGGGTTGATGAACACTGAAGCTTTCTTT
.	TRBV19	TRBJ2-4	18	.	CASSIDNGRVGAKNIQYF	TGTGCCAGTAGTATAGATAATGGCAGGGTTGGTGCCAAAAACATTCAGTACTTC
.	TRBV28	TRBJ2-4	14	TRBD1	CASSLGDSRIIQYF	TGTGCCAGCAGTTTAGGGGACAGCCGAATTATTCAGTACTTC
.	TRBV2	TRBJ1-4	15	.	CASRAQQGFQGKLFF	TGTGCCAGCAGGGCCCAACAGGGCTTTCAGGGAAAACTGTTTTTT
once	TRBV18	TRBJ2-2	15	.	CASSPRQQNTGELFF	TGTGCCAGCTCACCACGACAGCAAAACACCGGGGAGCTGTTTTTT
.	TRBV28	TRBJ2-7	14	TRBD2	CASSRGTSGSQQYF	TGTGCCAGCAGTCGAGGGACTAGCGGGAGTCAGCAGTACTTC
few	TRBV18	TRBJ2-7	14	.	CASSEGTGREGQYF	TGTGCCAGCTCAGAGGGGACTGGTCGAGAAGGGCAGTACTTC
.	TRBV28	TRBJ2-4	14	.	CASSSDPSWNSQYF	TGTGCCAGCAGTTCCGACCCGAGTTGGAACAGTCAGTACTTC
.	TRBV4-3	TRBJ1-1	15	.	CASSQELGGFTEAFF	TGCGCCAGCAGCCAAGAACTCGGGGGTTTCACTGAAGCTTTCTTT
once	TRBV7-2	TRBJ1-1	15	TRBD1	CASSLGTGRYTEAFF	TGTGCCAGCAGCCTTGGGACAGGGAGGTACACTGAAGCTTTCTTT
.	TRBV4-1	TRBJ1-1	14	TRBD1	CASRPETGDTEAFF	TGCGCCAGCAGACCAGAGACAGGGGACACTGAAGCTTTCTTT
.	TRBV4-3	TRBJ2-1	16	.	CASSQVDWKSSDEQFF	TGCGCCAGCAGCCAGGTGGACTGGAAGTCGAGCGATGAGCAGTTCTTC
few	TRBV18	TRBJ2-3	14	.	CASSPLQSTDTQYF	TGTGCCAGCTCACCTTTACAGAGCACAGATACGCAGTATTTT
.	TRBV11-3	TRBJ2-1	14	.	CASSSLGGGNEQFF	TGTGCCAGCAGCTCGCTAGGGGGTGGGAATGAGCAGTTCTTC
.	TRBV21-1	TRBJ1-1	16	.	CASIGPWRGRRTEAFF	TGTGCCAGCATCGGTCCTTGGAGGGGGCGCAGAACTGAAGCTTTCTTT
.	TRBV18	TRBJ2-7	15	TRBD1	CASSGRTGRVREQYF	TGTGCCAGCTCGGGAAGGACAGGGCGGGTTCGCGAGCAGTACTTC
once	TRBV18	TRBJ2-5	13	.	CASSPPSQETQYF	TGTGCCAGCTCACCACCTAGCCAAGAGACCCAGTACTTC
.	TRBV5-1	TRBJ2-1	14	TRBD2	CASSPRREYNEQFF	TGCGCCAGCAGCCCGAGGCGGGAGTACAATGAGCAGTTCTTC
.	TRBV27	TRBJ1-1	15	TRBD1	CASSLMGQMNTEAFF	TGTGCCAGCAGTTTAATGGGACAGATGAACACTGAAGCTTTCTTT
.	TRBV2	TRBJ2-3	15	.	CASSGIGASTDTQYF	TGTGCCAGCAGTGGGATAGGGGCAAGCACAGATACGCAGTATTTT
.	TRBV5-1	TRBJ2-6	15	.	CASSFRPSGANGLTF	TGCGCCAGCAGCTTCCGGCCCTCTGGGGCCAACGGCCTGACTTTC
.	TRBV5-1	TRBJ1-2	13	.	CASSLEQGHGYTF	TGCGCCAGCAGCTTGGAACAGGGCCATGGCTACACCTTC
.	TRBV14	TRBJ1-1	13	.	CASSQGLDTEAFF	TGTGCCAGCAGCCAAGGACTTGACACTGAAGCTTTCTTT
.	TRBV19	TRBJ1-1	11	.	CAIQGYTEAFF	TGTGCCATACAGGGTTATACTGAAGCTTTCTTT
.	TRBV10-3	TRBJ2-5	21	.	CAISKTGGRPTSGVDQETQYF	TGTGCCATCAGTAAGACAGGGGGCCGCCCCACTAGCGGGGTCGACCAAGAGACCCAGTACTTC
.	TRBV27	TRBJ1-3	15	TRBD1	CASTLTGQGGNTIYF	TGTGCCAGCACCCTTACTGGACAGGGCGGAAACACCATATATTTT
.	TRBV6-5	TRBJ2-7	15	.	CASRSPQELDDEQYF	TGTGCCAGCAGGTCCCCTCAGGAACTTGACGACGAGCAGTACTTC
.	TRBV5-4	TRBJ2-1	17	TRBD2	CASSLGLAGGSYNEQFF	TGTGCCAGCAGCCTGGGCTTGGCGGGAGGGTCCTACAATGAGCAGTTCTTC
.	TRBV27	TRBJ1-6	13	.	CASSRDTNSPLHF	TGTGCCAGCAGCAGGGACACTAATTCACCCCTCCACTTT
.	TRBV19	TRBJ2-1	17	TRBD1	CASSIQKLDRGGNEQFF	TGTGCCAGTAGTATACAAAAGTTGGACAGGGGTGGCAATGAGCAGTTCTTC
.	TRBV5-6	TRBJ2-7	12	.	CASSSAGYEQYF	TGTGCCAGCAGCTCCGCAGGGTACGAGCAGTACTTC
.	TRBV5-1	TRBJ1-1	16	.	CASSLAPGNMNTEAFF	TGCGCCAGCAGCTTGGCCCCAGGAAATATGAACACTGAAGCTTTCTTT
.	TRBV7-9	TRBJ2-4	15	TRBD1	CASSGGTGEENSQYF	TGTGCCAGCAGCGGGGGGACAGGGGAAGAAAACAGTCAGTACTTC
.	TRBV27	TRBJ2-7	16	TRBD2	CASDPGLAGRTYEQYF	TGTGCCAGCGACCCGGGACTAGCGGGGAGGACCTACGAGCAGTACTTC
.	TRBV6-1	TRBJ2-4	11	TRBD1	CASSEAGGWYF	TGTGCCAGCAGTGAAGCAGGGGGCTGGTACTTC
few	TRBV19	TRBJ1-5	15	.	CASMVESGHYQPQHF	TGTGCCAGTATGGTGGAGTCGGGACATTACCAGCCCCAGCATTTT
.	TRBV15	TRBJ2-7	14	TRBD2	CATSRTLAGAHHNF	TGTGCCACCAGCAGGACACTAGCGGGAGCCCATCATAACTTC
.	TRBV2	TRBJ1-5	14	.	CASSEVGRYQPQHF	TGTGCCAGCAGTGAGGTGGGGAGGTATCAGCCCCAGCATTTT
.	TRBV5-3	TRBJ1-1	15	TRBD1	CAGAPQRTGGTEAFF	TGTGCCGGGGCCCCCCAGAGGACAGGAGGAACTGAAGCTTTCTTT
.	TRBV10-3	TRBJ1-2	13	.	CAISDRANYGYTF	TGTGCCATCAGTGACAGGGCTAACTATGGCTACACCTTC